This is a list of T cell receptor beta chains from one sample in a study of metastatic and nonmetastatic thyroid tumors. TCRdb re-clonotyped the PCR reads through MiXCR. The sample includes tens of thousands of clones, around 10% seen only once; the top ten take under 25%. Material: blood. The receptors shown here come from a female donor with papillary thyroid cancer or a benign thyroid nodule (not recorded which). Some clones in this sample may be carry-over from other donors' samples. The CDR3 runs from the conserved cysteine through the conserved F or W. The order of the fields is V gene, clone size, J gene, CDR3 protein. Clone size is given for some rows only: seen once, a few or many times, or a class if the clone is expanded.

v_call: TRBV19
clone_size: few
j_call: TRBJ1-5
cdr3_aa: CASTGDRNQPQHF

v_call: TRBV3-1
clone_size: many
j_call: TRBJ2-7
cdr3_aa: CASPQGGYTRDYEQYF

v_call: TRBV7-2
clone_size: many
j_call: TRBJ2-1
cdr3_aa: CASSLGLGNEQFF

v_call: TRBV4-2
clone_size: few
j_call: TRBJ1-2
cdr3_aa: CASSQRDRFYGNTF

v_call: TRBV5-1
clone_size: many
j_call: TRBJ2-1
cdr3_aa: CASSLGLAANSYNEQFF

v_call: TRBV7-8
clone_size: many
j_call: TRBJ1-2
cdr3_aa: CASSLVQGDYGYTF

v_call: TRBV7-8
clone_size: many
j_call: TRBJ2-1
cdr3_aa: CASSLGRARSEQFF

v_call: TRBV4-3
clone_size: many
j_call: TRBJ1-1
cdr3_aa: CASSQDRQGGTEAFF

v_call: TRBV10-1
clone_size: many
j_call: TRBJ2-7
cdr3_aa: CASRASGSYEQYF

v_call: TRBV19
clone_size: many
j_call: TRBJ2-5
cdr3_aa: CASSNNRGGATQYF

v_call: TRBV5-1
clone_size: many
j_call: TRBJ2-7
cdr3_aa: CASSLGTNSRHFYEQYF

v_call: TRBV6-4
clone_size: many
j_call: TRBJ2-3
cdr3_aa: CASSTLARAEGLHSDTQYF

v_call: TRBV3-1
clone_size: many
j_call: TRBJ1-2
cdr3_aa: CASSQDWGIGGYTF

v_call: TRBV15
clone_size: few
j_call: TRBJ2-7
cdr3_aa: CSTSISTDSYERYF

v_call: TRBV20-1
clone_size: many
j_call: TRBJ1-2
cdr3_aa: CSAMGESRYTF

v_call: TRBV29-1
clone_size: many
j_call: TRBJ2-3
cdr3_aa: CSLVGDTDTQYF

v_call: TRBV5-1
clone_size: -
j_call: TRBJ2-5
cdr3_aa: CASRLRGQETQYF

v_call: TRBV5-1
clone_size: many
j_call: TRBJ1-1
cdr3_aa: CASSLASAATEAFF

v_call: TRBV5-4
clone_size: many
j_call: TRBJ2-5
cdr3_aa: CASSLVLSGQETQYF

v_call: TRBV27
clone_size: -
j_call: TRBJ1-2
cdr3_aa: CASIPGSHYGYTF

v_call: TRBV6-4
clone_size: many
j_call: TRBJ1-2
cdr3_aa: CASSDKRGGYGYTF

v_call: TRBV20-1
clone_size: many
j_call: TRBJ2-5
cdr3_aa: CSARRTSGGGETQYF